The 14 T cell receptor beta chains in this list originate from one sample, sequenced in a study of blood T cell repertoires in COVID-19. Profiling relied on immunoSEQ multiplex PCR, and the TCRdb table lists in-frame clones only, not all of them. The sample lists roughly 260,000 clones, about nine tenths occurring once. Sequenced sample: PBMCs or T cells enriched from blood (not recorded which). The source of these receptors is a woman aged 18-35 years who had recovered from COVID-19.

V and J are TRBV7-9 and TRBJ2-1, with TRBD2 matching 12 bases. Looked up from germline, CDR1 is SEHNR and CDR2 is FQNEAQ (reference sequence). This CDR3 is 16 amino acids long. J was trimmed by 8 bases and V by 4 bases; bases with no gene match: 9. CDR3 residues: CASSSVTSGRVYEQFF. The CDR3 region has the DNA TGTGCCAGCAGCTCCGTGACTAGCGGGAGAGTCTATGAGCAGTTCTTC.

In this sample, this clone turned up a few times. The CDR3 region is CASSPINREAEAFF. The CDR3 DNA sequence: TGTGCCAGCAGCCCCATCAACAGGGAAGCTGAAGCTTTCTTT. This chain connects TRBV11-3 to TRBJ1-1, with D possibly matching TRBD1 (6 bases). Trimming removed 5 bases at V and 6 bases at J, with 16 bases between. The CDR3 runs to 14 residues. Germline V gene lookup returns CDR1 SGHNT and CDR2 YENEEA.

This sequence joins TRBV19 and TRBJ2-3, with 8 bases that match TRBD1. Germline trimming cut 5 bases from V and 2 bases from J; bases unmatched to any gene: 6. Germline V CDR1 and CDR2: LNHDA, SQIVND (reference sequence). The length of the CDR3 is 15 residues. As DNA, the CDR3 is TGTGCCAGTAGTCAGGGGGCGGGGAACACAGATACGCAGTATTTT. This translates into CASSQGAGNTDTQYF.

V gene TRBV15 combines with J gene TRBJ1-2, with D maybe TRBD1 (5 bases). Deletions cut 0 bases from V and 3 bases from J, with 5 bases between. This CDR3 is built from 13 residues. The germline gives CDR1 LNHNV, CDR2 YYDKDF (reference sequence). The CDR3 sequence: CATSRDRDYGYTF. The CDR3 DNA follows: TGTGCCACCAGCAGAGACAGGGACTATGGCTACACCTTC.

This clone was found a few times. V usage is TRBV30 and J usage is TRBJ2-3; 7 nucleotides align to TRBD1. The CDR3 loop spans 15 amino acids. The trim removed 3 bases at V and 0 bases at J, leaving 6 bases unmatched. In germline, CDR1 is GTSNPN, CDR2 SVGIG (reference sequence). The CDR3 DNA reads TGTGCCTGGAGGCTGACAGGGTTCAGCACAGATACGCAGTATTTT. Amino acids: CAWRLTGFSTDTQYF.

J is TRBJ2-2 and V is TRBV4-3, with D possibly matching TRBD1 (5 bases). The germline V gene has CDR1 LGHNA and CDR2 YSLEER. There are 19 residues in the CDR3. Trimming stripped 0 bases from V and 6 bases from J, with 23 bases between. CDR3 in amino acids: CASSQDSFQGSLNPGELFF. The CDR3 DNA follows: TGCGCCAGCAGCCAAGATTCCTTTCAGGGATCCCTAAACCCCGGGGAGCTGTTTTTT.

This clone was counted a single time. The genes are TRBV6-1 and TRBJ1-2; 8 bases line up with TRBD1. The trim removed 3 bases at V and 6 bases at J, leaving 6 bases unmatched. Germline assignment: CDR1 MNHNS and CDR2 SASEGT. The CDR3 is 14 amino acids. The CDR3 DNA follows: TGTGCCAGCAGTGACAGGGGGCGCCTAGATGGCTACACCTTC. Translation gives CASSDRGRLDGYTF.

The chain combines TRBV7-2 with TRBJ2-1; tentatively, D is TRBD2 (5 bases). The CDR3 length is 16 residues. V gave up 0 bases and J gave up 1 base, with 10 bases separating them. Germline V gene lookup returns CDR1 SGHTA and CDR2 FQGNSA. The CDR3 region has the DNA TGTGCCAGCAGCTTAGCCGGGGTTACTTCCTACAATGAGCAGTTCTTC. It is translated as CASSLAGVTSYNEQFF.

The V call is TRBV19, the J call TRBJ2-7, with D perhaps matching TRBD1 (6 bases). V gave up 7 bases and J gave up 1 base, with 8 bases separating them. In germline, CDR1 is LNHDA, CDR2 SQIVND (reference sequence). This CDR3 is built from 12 residues. CDR3 residues: CASTDRSYEQYF. CDR3 in DNA: TGTGCCAGTACGGACAGATCCTACGAGCAGTACTTC.

There are a few counts of this clone. The chain couples TRBV4-1 to TRBJ1-2; 8 bases line up with TRBD1. This CDR3 spans 15 amino acids. V gave up 6 bases and J gave up 5 bases; unmatched junction bases: 11. Germline V lookup: CDR1 MGHRA, CDR2 YSYEKL. The CDR3 DNA is TGCGCCAGCAGGGCTGGGGACAGGTCAATGTATGGCTACACCTTC. Its protein is CASRAGDRSMYGYTF.

V gene TRBV10-3 combines with J gene TRBJ2-2; 11 bases align to TRBD1. Germline V lookup: CDR1 ENHRY, CDR2 SYGVKD. V dropped 6 bases and J dropped 4; count of bases not matched to a gene: 4. This CDR3 spans 15 amino acids. This CDR3 is CAISLGQGVTGELFF. The CDR3 nucleotides are TGTGCCATCAGCTTGGGACAGGGGGTCACCGGGGAGCTGTTTTTT.

The chain carries TRBV6-5 and TRBJ1-4, with unresolved D. V lost 6 bases, J lost 1 base, and 9 bases lay in between. This CDR3 has 14 residues. Germline V gene data show CDR1 as MNHEY and CDR2 as SVGAGI. CDR3 region: CASSPTVTNEKLFF. Here the CDR3 DNA reads TGTGCCAGCAGCCCGACTGTAACTAATGAAAAACTGTTTTTT.

The chain has TRBV11-3 and TRBJ2-7; 10 bases are a match to TRBD1. CDR1 SGHNT and CDR2 YENEEA come from the germline V gene. Trimming took 5 bases from V and 4 from J; bases not matched to a gene: 8. The CDR3 has 15 residues. The CDR3 region has the DNA TGTGCCAGCAGCGATTACGGGACAGGGGAGTACGAGCAGTACTTC. This codes for CASSDYGTGEYEQYF.

The chain employs TRBV19 and TRBJ1-1; D is possibly TRBD1 (5 bases). V was clipped by 4 bases and J by 1 base, with 13 bases between them. The CDR3 extends over 15 amino acids. The V gene's germline CDR1 is LNHDA and CDR2 SQIVND (reference sequence). DNA of the CDR3: TGTGCCAGTAGTAATTCCCAGGGAACGAACACTGAAGCTTTCTTT. This gives the protein CASSNSQGTNTEAFF.